This entry is about one TCR beta chain. The data are from a study of blood T cell repertoires in COVID-19. Overall study context: Samples representing acute and convalescent COVID-19 were sourced from the United States, Italy and Spain. Sources were T cells, B-cell-depleted T cells, or PBMCs; the material itself was cDNA or gDNA.

Data came from immunoSEQ multiplex PCR; TCRdb stores just in-frame clones and leaves some out. Found here are about 670,000 clones, just under 90% of them singletons; the top ten hold roughly 0.25%. Germline V lookup: CDR1 KGHSH, CDR2 LQKENI. The CDR3 sequence is 17 residues long. Trimming took 3 bases from V and 1 from J, leaving 16 bases between them. V is TRBV18 and J is TRBJ1-3, with D perhaps matching TRBD1 (6 bases). The sample taken for sequencing was peripheral blood. The TCR comes from a woman between 18 and 30 years old with acute or convalescent COVID-19. The CDR3 DNA reads TGTGCCAGCTCACCCGCCATTGAGGGGGTTTCTGGAAACACCATATATTTT. Translating gives CASSPAIEGVSGNTIYF.